This T cell receptor (beta chain) emerged from a study of blood T cell repertoires in COVID-19. The CDR3 runs to 16 residues. The germline V and J ends were trimmed by 0 bases and 3 bases, with 13 bases remaining between them. Germline V gene data show CDR1 as SGHKS and CDR2 as YYEKEE (reference sequence). Data came from immunoSEQ multiplex PCR; TCRdb stores just in-frame clones and leaves some out. The sample has over 120,000 clones, 60% to 80% seen once. Recovered status applied to Cohort 3 donors who had two consecutive negative PCRs. It also applied to those with clearance or with symptom resolution.

The clonotype originates from a woman between 50 and 59 years old who had recovered from COVID-19. The V gene is TRBV5-5, the J gene TRBJ1-5; D uncertain. Sample: PBMCs or T cells enriched from blood (not recorded which). The CDR3 protein is CASSLGGSGVNQPQHF. The CDR3 coding sequence is TGTGCCAGCAGCTTGGGAGGGTCCGGCGTCAATCAGCCCCAGCATTTT. The full variable domain, its missing parts supplied by reference TRBV5-5 and TRBJ1-5, is DAGVTQSPTHLIKTRGQQVTLRCSPISGHKSVSWYQQVLGQGPQFIFQYYEKEERGRGNFPDRFSARQFPNYSSELNVNALLLGDSALYLCASSLGGSGVNQPQHFGDGTRLSIL.